Listed here is a single T cell receptor beta chain. Its antigen remains unknown. The junction had 5 bases not matched to a gene; V was cut back by 4 bases and J by 2 bases. The CDR3 runs 14 residues. The germline gives CDR1 SGHRS, CDR2 YFSETQ. This sample is part of a study of T cell responses to AZD1222 COVID-19 vaccine. Study-wide results and caveats: The study found vaccine-associated CD4 TCRs spanning spike, dominant at 160-218 and 743-854. Epitopes outside B.1.351 and B.1.1.7 mutated regions reportedly drew nearly half of spike TCRs. White British people made up most donors, females outnumbered males, and clonal diversity was possibly underestimated. Two doses of AZD1222 preceded a rise in Spike-specific TCR breadth and depth.

Here immunoSEQ multiplex PCR was the method, and the copy in TCRdb shows in-frame clones only, minus some. The profile shows around 110,000 clones, more than 85% of them singletons. V gene TRBV5-1 combines with J gene TRBJ2-7, with TRBD1 identical over 8 bases. The source of this sequence is an adult in good health. The sequencing here drew on peripheral blood, taken on day 0 of AZD1222 vaccination. CDR3 DNA: TGCGCCAGCAGCCCACGGACAGGGCCCTACGAGCAGTACTTC. It translates to CASSPRTGPYEQYF. The full variable domain, rest sourced from reference TRBV5-1 and TRBJ2-7, is KAGVTQTPRYLIKTRGQQVTLSCSPISGHRSVSWYQQTPGQGLQFLFEYFSETQRNKGNFPGRFSGRQFSNSRSEMNVSTLELGDSALYLCASSPRTGPYEQYFGPGTRLTVT.